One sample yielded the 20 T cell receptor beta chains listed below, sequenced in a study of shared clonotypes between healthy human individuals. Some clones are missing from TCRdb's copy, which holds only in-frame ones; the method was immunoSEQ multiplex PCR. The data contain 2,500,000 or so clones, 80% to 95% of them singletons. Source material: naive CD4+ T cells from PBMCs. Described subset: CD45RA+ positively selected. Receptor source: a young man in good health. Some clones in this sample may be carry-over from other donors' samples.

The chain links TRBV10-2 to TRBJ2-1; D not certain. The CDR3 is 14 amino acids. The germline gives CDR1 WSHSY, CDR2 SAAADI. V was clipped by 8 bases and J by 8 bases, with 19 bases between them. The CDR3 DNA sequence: TGCGCCAGCGCCCTAGGGCCACGCCAGGATGAGCAGTTCTTC. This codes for CASALGPRQDEQFF.

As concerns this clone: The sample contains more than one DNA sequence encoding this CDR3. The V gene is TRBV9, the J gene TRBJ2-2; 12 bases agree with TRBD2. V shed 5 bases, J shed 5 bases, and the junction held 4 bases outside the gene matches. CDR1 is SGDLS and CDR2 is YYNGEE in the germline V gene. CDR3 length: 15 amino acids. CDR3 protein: CASSETSGRTGELFF. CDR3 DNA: TGTGCCAGCAGTGAGACTAGCGGGAGAACCGGGGAGCTGTTTTTT.

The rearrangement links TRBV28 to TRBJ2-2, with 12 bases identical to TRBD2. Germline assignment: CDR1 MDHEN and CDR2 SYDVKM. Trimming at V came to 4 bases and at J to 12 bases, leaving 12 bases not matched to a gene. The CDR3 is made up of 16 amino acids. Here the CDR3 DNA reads TGTGCCAGCAGTTCCAGGCTAGCGGGAGGGTGGGAAAAGCTGTTTTTT. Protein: CASSSRLAGGWEKLFF.

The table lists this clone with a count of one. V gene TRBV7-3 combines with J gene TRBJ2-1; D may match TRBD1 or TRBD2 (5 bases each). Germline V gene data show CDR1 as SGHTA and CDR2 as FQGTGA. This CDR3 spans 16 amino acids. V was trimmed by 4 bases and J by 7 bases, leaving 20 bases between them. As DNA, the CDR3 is TGTGCCAGCAGCTCGGGACCGCGTATTGTCGGGAATGAGCAGTTCTTC. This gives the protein CASSSGPRIVGNEQFF.

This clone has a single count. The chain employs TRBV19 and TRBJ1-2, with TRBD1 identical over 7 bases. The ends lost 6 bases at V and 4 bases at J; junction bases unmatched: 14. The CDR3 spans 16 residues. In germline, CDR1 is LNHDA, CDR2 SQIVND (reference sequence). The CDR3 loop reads CASRVLTGSSGYGYTF. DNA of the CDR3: TGTGCCAGTAGAGTCCTGACAGGGTCTAGTGGCTATGGCTACACCTTC.

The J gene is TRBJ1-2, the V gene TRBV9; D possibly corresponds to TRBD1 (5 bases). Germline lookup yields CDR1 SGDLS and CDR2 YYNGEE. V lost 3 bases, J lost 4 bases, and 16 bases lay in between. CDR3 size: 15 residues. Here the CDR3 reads CASSERSREPYGYTF. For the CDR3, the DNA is TGTGCCAGCAGCGAACGGTCCAGGGAACCCTATGGCTACACCTTC.

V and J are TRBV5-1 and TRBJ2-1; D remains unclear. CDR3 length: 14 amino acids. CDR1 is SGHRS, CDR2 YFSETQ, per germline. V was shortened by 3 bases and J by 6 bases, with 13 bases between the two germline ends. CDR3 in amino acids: CASSWAGLGNEQFF. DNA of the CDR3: TGCGCCAGCAGCTGGGCCGGGTTGGGCAATGAGCAGTTCTTC.

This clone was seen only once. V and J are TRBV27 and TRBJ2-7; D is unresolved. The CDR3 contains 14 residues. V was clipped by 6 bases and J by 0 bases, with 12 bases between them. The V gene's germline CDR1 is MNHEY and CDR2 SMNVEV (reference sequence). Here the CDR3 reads CASSQRPGSYEQYF. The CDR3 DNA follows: TGTGCCAGCAGCCAACGACCCGGCTCCTACGAGCAGTACTTC.

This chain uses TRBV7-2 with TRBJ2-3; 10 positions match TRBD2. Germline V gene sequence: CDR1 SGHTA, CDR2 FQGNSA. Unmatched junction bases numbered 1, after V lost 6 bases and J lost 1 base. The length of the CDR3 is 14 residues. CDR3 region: CASRTSGRTDTQYF. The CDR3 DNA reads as TGTGCCAGCAGGACTAGCGGGCGCACAGATACGCAGTATTTT.

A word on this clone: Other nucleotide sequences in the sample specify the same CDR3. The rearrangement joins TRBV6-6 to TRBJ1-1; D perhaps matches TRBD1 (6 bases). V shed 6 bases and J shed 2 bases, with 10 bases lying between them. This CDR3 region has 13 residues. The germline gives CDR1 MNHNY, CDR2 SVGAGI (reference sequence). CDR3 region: CASRRQVNTEAFF. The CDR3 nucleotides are TGTGCCAGCAGACGACAGGTTAACACTGAAGCTTTCTTT.

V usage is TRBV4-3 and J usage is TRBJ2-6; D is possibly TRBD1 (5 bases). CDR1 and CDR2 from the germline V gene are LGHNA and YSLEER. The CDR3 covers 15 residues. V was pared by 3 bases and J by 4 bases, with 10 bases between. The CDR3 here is CASSHQGAGANVLTF. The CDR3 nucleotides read TGCGCCAGCAGCCACCAGGGTGCCGGGGCCAACGTCCTGACTTTC.

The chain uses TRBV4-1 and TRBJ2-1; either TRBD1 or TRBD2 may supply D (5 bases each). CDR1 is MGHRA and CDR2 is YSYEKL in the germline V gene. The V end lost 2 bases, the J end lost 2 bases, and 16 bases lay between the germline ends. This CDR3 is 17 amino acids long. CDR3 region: CASSQQRLQVPYNEQFF. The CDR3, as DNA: TGCGCCAGCAGCCAACAGCGACTACAGGTCCCCTACAATGAGCAGTTCTTC.

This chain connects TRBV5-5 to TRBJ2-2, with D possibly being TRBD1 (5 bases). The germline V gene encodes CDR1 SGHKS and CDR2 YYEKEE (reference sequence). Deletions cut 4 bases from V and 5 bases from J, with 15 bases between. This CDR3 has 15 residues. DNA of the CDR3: TGTGCCAGCAGCCGCTCCCAGGGAAAAACCGGGGAGCTGTTTTTT. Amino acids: CASSRSQGKTGELFF.

Written as DNA, the CDR3 is TGTGCCAGCAGCTTTTTCGCGGGAGGGCCGGGATACAATGAGCAGTTCTTC. Encoded protein: CASSFFAGGPGYNEQFF. The chain carries TRBV7-8 and TRBJ2-1; TRBD2 aligns across 9 bases. This CDR3 has 17 residues. V shed 3 bases and J 4 bases; nucleotides not matched to a gene: 10. Germline CDR1 and CDR2: SGHVS and FQNEAQ.

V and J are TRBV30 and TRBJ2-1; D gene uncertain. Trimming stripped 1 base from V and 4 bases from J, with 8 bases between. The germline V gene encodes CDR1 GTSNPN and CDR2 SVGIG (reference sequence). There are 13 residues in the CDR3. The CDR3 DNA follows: TGTGCCTGGAGTGGGATAGAGTACAATGAGCAGTTCTTC. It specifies CAWSGIEYNEQFF.

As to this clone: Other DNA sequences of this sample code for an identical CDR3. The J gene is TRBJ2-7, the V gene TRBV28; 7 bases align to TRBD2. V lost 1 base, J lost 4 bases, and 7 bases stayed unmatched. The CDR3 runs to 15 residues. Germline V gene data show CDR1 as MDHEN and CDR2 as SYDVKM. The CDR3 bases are TGTGCCAGCAGTTTATTGGGGGGAGGGCCTTACGAGCAGTACTTC. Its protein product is CASSLLGGGPYEQYF. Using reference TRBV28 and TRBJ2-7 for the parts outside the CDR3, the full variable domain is DVKVTQSSRYLVKRTGEKVFLECVQDMDHENMFWYRQDPGLGLRLIYFSYDVKMKEKGDIPEGYSVSREKKERFSLILESASTNQTSMYLCASSLLGGGPYEQYFGPGTRLTVT.

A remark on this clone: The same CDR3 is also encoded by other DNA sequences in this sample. This CDR3 reads CASSEAGQGSNQPQHF. In nucleotides, the CDR3 is TGTGCCAGCAGTGAAGCGGGACAGGGGAGCAATCAGCCCCAGCATTTT. This chain links TRBV6-1 with TRBJ1-5; 10 nucleotides align to TRBD1. The CDR3 is 16 amino acids. The V gene end was trimmed by 0 bases and the J gene end by 1 base; junction bases not matched to a gene: 0. The V gene's germline CDR1 is MNHNS and CDR2 SASEGT.

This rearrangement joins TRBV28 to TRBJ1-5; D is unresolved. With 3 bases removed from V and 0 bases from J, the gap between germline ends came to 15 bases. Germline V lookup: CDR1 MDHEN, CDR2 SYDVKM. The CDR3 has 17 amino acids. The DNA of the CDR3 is TGTGCCAGCAGTTTTTCCGCACTTCGCTATAGCAATCAGCCCCAGCATTTT. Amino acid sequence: CASSFSALRYSNQPQHF.

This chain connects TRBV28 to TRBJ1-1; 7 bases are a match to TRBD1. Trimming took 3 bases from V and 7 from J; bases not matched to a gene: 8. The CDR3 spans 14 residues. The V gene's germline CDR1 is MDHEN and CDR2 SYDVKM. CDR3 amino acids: CASSLGRGRGEAFF. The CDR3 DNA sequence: TGTGCCAGCAGTTTGGGAAGGGGGCGGGGTGAAGCTTTCTTT. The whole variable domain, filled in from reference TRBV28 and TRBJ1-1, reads DVKVTQSSRYLVKRTGEKVFLECVQDMDHENMFWYRQDPGLGLRLIYFSYDVKMKEKGDIPEGYSVSREKKERFSLILESASTNQTSMYLCASSLGRGRGEAFFGQGTRLTVV.

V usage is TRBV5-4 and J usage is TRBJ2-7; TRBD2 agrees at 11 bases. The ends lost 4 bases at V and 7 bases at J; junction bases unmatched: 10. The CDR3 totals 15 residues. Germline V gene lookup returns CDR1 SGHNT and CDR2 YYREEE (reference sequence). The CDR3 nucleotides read TGTGCCAGCAGCCCCAAGACTAGCGGGATGGGTGAGCAGTACTTC. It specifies CASSPKTSGMGEQYF.